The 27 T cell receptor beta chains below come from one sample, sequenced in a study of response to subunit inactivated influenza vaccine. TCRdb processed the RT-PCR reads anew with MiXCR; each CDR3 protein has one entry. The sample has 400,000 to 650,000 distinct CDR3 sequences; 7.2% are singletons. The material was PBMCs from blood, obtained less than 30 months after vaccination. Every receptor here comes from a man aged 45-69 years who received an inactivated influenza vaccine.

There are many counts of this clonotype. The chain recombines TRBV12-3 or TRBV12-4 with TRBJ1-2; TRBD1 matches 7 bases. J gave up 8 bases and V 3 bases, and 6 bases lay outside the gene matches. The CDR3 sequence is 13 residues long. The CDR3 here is CASSFGGTAGYTF. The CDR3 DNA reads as TGTGCCAGCAGTTTTGGGGGGACAGCGGGCTACACCTTC.

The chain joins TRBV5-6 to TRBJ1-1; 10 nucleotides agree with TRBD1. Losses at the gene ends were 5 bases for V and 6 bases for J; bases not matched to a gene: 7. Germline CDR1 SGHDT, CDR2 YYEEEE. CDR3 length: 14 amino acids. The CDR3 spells CASRRGQGRSEAFF. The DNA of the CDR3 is TGTGCCAGCAGGAGGGGACAGGGGAGATCTGAAGCTTTCTTT.

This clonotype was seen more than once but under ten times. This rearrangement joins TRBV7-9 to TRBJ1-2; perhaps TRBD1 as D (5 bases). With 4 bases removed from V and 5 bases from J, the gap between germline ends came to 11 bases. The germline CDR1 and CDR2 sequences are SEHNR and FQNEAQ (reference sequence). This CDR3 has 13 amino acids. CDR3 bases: TGTGCCAGCAGCTCGACAGAAGGGTATGGCTACACCTTC. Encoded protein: CASSSTEGYGYTF. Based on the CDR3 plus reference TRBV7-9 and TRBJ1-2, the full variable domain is DTGVSQNPRHKITKRGQNVTFRCDPISEHNRLYWYRQTLGQGPEFLTYFQNEAQLEKSRLLSDRFSAERPKGSFSTLEIQRTEQGDSAMYLCASSSTEGYGYTFGSGTRLTVV.

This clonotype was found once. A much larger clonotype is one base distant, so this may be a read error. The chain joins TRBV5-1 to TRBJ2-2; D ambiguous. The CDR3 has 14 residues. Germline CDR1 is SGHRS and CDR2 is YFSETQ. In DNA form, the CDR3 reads TGCACCAGCAGCCCCGAGGTTCGGACCGGGGAGCTGTTTTTT. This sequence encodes CTSSPEVRTGELFF.

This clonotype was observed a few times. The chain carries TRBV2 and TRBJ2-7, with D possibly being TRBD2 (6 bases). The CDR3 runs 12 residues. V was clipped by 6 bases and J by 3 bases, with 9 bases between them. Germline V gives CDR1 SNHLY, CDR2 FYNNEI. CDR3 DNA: TGTGCCAGCAGGGGGGACTTCTACGAGCAGTACTTC. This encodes CASRGDFYEQYF.

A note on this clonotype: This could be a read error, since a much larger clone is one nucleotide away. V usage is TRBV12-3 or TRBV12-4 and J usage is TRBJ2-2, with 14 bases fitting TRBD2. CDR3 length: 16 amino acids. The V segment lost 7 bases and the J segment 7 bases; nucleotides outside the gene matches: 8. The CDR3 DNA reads TGTGCCAGCACCTGGACTAGCGGGGGGAGATACGGGGAGCTGTTTTTT. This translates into CASTWTSGGRYGELFF.

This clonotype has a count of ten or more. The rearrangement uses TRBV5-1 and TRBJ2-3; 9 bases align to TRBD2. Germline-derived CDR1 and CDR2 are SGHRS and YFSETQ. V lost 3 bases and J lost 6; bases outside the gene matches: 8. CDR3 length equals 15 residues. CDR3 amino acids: CASSSDGTSSDTQYF. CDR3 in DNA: TGCGCCAGCAGCTCGGATGGGACTAGCTCCGATACGCAGTATTTT.

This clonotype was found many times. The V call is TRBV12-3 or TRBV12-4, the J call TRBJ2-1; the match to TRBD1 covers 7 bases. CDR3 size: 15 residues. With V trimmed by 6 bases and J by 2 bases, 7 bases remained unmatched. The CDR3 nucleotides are TGTGCCAGCAGCCGAGGGGGCACAGCCTACAATGAGCAGTTCTTC. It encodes CASSRGGTAYNEQFF.

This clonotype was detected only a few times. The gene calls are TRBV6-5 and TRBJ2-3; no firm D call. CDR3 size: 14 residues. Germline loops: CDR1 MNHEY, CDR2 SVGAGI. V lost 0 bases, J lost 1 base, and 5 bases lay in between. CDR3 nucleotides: TGTGCCAGCAGTTACTCACAAGGCACAGATACGCAGTATTTT. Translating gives CASSYSQGTDTQYF.

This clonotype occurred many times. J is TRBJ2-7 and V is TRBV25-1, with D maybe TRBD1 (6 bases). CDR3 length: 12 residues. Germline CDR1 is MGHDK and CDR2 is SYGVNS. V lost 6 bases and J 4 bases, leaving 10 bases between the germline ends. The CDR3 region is CASSRQDYEQYF. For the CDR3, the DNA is TGTGCCAGCAGCCGACAGGATTACGAGCAGTACTTC.

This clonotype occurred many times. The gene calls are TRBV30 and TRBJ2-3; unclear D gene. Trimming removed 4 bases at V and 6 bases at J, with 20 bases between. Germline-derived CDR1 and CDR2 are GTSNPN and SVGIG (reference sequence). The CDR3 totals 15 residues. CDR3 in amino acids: CAWTYGRSGVDTQYF. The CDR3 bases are TGTGCCTGGACCTACGGACGGTCGGGTGTGGATACGCAGTATTTT.

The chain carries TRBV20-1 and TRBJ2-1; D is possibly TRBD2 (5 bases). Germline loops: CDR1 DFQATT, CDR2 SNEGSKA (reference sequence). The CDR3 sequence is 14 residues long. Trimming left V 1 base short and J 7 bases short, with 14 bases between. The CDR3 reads CSARGLPVPNEQFF. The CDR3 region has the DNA TGCAGTGCTAGAGGACTACCCGTCCCGAATGAGCAGTTCTTC.

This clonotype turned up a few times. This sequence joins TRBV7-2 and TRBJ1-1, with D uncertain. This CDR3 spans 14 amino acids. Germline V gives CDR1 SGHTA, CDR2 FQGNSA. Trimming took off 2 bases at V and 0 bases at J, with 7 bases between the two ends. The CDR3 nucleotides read TGTGCCAGCAGCTTAAGCAACCTGAACACTGAAGCTTTCTTT. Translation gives CASSLSNLNTEAFF.

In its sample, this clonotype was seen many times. In DNA form, the CDR3 reads TGTGCCAGCAGCTTGGAGGACATAGGGGCCAAAAACATTCAGTACTTC. Its protein product is CASSLEDIGAKNIQYF. The chain links TRBV5-5 to TRBJ2-4; perhaps TRBD1 as D (5 bases). Germline CDR1 and CDR2: SGHKS and YYEKEE (reference sequence). The CDR3 totals 16 residues. With 0 bases removed from V and 1 base from J, the gap between germline ends came to 11 bases.

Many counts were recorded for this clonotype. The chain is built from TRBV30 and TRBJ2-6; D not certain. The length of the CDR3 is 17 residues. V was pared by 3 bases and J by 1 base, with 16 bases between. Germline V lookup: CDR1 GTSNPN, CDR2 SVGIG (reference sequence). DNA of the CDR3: TGTGCCTGGAGCAAAAGTAAGGGCTATTCTGGGGCCAACGTCCTGACTTTC. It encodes CAWSKSKGYSGANVLTF.

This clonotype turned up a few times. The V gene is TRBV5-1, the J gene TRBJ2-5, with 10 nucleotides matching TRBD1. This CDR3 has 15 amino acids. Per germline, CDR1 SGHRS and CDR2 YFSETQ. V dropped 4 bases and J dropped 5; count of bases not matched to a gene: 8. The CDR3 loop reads CASSTRQGAGETQYF. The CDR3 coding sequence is TGCGCCAGCAGCACGAGACAGGGGGCCGGGGAGACCCAGTACTTC.

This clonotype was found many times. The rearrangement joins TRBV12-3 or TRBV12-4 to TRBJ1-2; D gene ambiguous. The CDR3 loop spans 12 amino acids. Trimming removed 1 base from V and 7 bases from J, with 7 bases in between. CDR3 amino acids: CASSLVPAGYTF. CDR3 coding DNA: TGTGCCAGCAGTTTAGTCCCGGCTGGCTACACCTTC.

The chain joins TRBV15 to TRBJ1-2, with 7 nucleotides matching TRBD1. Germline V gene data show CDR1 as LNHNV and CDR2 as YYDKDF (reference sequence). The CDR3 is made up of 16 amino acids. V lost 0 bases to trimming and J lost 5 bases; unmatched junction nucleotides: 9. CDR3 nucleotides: TGTGCCACCAGCAGAGATTTGGGGACAGCTCGGTATGGCTACACCTTC. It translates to CATSRDLGTARYGYTF.

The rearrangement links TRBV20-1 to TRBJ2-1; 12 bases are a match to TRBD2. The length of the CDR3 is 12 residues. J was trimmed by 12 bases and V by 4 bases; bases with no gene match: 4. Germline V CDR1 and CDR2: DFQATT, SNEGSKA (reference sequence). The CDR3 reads CSATSSGGGQFF. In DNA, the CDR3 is TGCAGTGCTACGTCTAGCGGGGGGGGGCAGTTCTTC.

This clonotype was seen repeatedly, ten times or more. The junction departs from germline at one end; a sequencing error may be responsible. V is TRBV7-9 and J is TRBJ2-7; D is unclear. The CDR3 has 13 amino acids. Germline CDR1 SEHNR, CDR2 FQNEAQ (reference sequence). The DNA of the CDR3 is TGTGCCAGCAGCACTATCCACTCCGACGAGCAGTACTTC. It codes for CASSTIHSDEQYF.

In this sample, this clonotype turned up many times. The CDR3, as DNA: TGTGCCAGCAGCCCTGGCTTGGCTGAAGCTTTCTTT. It is translated as CASSPGLAEAFF. V is TRBV5-5 and J is TRBJ1-1; no definite D call. Germline V gives CDR1 SGHKS, CDR2 YYEKEE (reference sequence). This CDR3 has 12 amino acids. V shed 4 bases and J shed 6 bases, with 10 bases lying between them.

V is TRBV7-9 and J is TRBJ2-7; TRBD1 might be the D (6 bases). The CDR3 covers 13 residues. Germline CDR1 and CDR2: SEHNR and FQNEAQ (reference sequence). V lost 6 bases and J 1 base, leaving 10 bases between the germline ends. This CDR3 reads CASRNTGSYEQYF. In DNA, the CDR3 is TGTGCCAGCAGGAATACAGGGTCCTACGAGCAGTACTTC.

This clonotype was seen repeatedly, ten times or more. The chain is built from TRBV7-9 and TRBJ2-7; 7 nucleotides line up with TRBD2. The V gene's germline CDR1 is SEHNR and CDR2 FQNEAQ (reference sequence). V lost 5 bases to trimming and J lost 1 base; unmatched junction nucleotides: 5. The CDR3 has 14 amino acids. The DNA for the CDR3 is TGTGCCAGCAGCCTACCTAGCGGTTCCTACGAGCAGTACTTC. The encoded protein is CASSLPSGSYEQYF.

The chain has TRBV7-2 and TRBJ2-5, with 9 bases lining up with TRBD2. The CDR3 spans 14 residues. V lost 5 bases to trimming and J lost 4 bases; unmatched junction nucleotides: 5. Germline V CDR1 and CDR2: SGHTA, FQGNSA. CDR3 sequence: CASSTGLAGETQYF. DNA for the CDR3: TGTGCCAGCAGCACGGGACTAGCCGGAGAGACCCAGTACTTC.

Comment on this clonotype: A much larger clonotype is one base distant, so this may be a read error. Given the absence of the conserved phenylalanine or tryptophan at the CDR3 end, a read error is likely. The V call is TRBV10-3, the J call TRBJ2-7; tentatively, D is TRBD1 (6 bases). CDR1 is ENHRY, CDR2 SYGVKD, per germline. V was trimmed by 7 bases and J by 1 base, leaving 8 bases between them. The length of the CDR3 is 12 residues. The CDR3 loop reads CAITTGSYEQYS. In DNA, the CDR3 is TGTGCCATCACTACAGGGTCCTACGAGCAGTACTCC.

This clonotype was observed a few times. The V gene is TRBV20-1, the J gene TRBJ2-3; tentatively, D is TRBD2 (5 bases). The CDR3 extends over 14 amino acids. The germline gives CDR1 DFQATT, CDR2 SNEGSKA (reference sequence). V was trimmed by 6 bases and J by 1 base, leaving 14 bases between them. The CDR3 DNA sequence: TGCAGTGCCGACGGGCCCGGGGGCACAGATACGCAGTATTTT. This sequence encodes CSADGPGGTDTQYF.

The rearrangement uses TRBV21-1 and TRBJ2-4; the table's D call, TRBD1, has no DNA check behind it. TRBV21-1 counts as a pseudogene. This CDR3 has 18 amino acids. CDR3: CASSKEISGFLAKNIQYF. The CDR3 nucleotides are TGTGCCAGCAGCAAAGAGATCTCAGGGTTTCTAGCCAAAAACATTCAGTACTTC.